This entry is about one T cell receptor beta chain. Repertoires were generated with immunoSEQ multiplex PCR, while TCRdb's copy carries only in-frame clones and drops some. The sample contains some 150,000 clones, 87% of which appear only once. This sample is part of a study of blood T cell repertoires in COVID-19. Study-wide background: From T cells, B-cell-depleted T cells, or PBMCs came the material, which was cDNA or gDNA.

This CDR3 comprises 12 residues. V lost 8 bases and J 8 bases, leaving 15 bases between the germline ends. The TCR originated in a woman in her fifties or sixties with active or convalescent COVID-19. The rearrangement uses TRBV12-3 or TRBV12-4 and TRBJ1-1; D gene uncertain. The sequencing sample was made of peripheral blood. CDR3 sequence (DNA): TGTGCCAGCGTCCGAGAGGGCCTAGAAGCTTTCTTT. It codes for CASVREGLEAFF.